The rows below give T cell receptor beta chains drawn from one sample of a study of read filtering for tumor transcriptome and immune sequencing. TCRdb re-analysed the reads in MiXCR, keeping a single row per CDR3 protein. The sample contains roughly 6,000 distinct CDR3 sequences, 20% to 25% of which appear only once. Sequencing was done on a sample of a population of CD138-negative cells sorted from bone marrow. These receptors were taken from a donor at least 40 years old with multiple myeloma. The CDR3 runs from the conserved cysteine through the conserved F or W. Each record gives: clone size, J gene, D gene, V gene, CDR3 protein, CDR3 DNA. A D gene is named only where the DNA matches it firmly. The size of a clone is reported for some rows only, either as once, few or many, or as a class for expanded clones.

- | TRBJ1-5 | - | TRBV7-2 | CASSLSEVYSHHPQHF | TGTGCCAGCAGCTTATCGGAGGTGTATAGCCATCATCCCCAGCATTTT
many | TRBJ2-3 | - | TRBV7-2 | CASSSLITDTQYF | TGTGCCAGCAGCTCGCTAATCACAGATACGCAGTATTTT
- | TRBJ2-7 | TRBD2 | TRBV20-1 | CSARVGREVWADYSTSSPHEQYF | TGCAGTGCTAGAGTTGGCCGGGAGGTTTGGGCGGACTACTCTACCTCTTCTCCCCACGAGCAGTACTTC
medium-sized | TRBJ2-1 | TRBD2 | TRBV2 | CASTSSGVFNEQFF | TGTGCCAGCACGTCTAGCGGGGTTTTCAATGAGCAGTTCTTC
many | TRBJ2-7 | TRBD2 | TRBV20-1 | CSASFGGIPKAGSSSYEQYF | TGCAGTGCTAGTTTTGGGGGGATCCCCAAAGCGGGAAGTAGCTCCTACGAGCAGTACTTC
many | TRBJ2-2 | - | TRBV29-1 | CSVGEGTHTGELFF | TGCAGCGTTGGAGAGGGAACTCACACCGGGGAGCTGTTTTTT
many | TRBJ2-3 | TRBD2 | TRBV4-3 | CASSQEPSGGPDTQYF | TGCGCCAGCAGCCAAGAGCCCAGCGGGGGCCCAGATACGCAGTATTTT
many | TRBJ2-5 | TRBD2 | TRBV20-1 | CSANELAGMETQYF | TGCAGTGCTAACGAACTAGCGGGAATGGAGACCCAGTACTTC
medium-sized | TRBJ2-1 | - | TRBV29-1 | CSVEGGIGNYNEQFF | TGCAGCGTTGAAGGGGGGATCGGTAACTACAATGAGCAGTTCTTC
once | TRBJ2-1 | - | TRBV20-1 | CSAPPLGLTNEQLF | TGCAGTGCCCCGCCTTTGGGACTTACCAATGAGCAGCTCTTC
many | TRBJ1-1 | TRBD1 | TRBV4-2 | CASSQEGTGTSEAFF | TGCGCCAGCAGCCAAGAGGGGACAGGGACTTCTGAAGCTTTCTTT
many | TRBJ1-5 | - | TRBV24-1 | CAPGASNQPQHF | TGTGCCCCGGGGGCGAGCAATCAGCCCCAGCATTTT
many | TRBJ2-3 | - | TRBV30 | CAWSLQTSTDTQYF | TGTGCCTGGAGTTTACAGACTAGCACAGATACGCAGTATTTT
many | TRBJ2-1 | TRBD2 | TRBV7-8 | CASSHQRGGAYNEQFF | TGTGCCAGCAGTCATCAGCGGGGGGGTGCCTACAATGAGCAGTTCTTC
- | TRBJ2-1 | TRBD2 | TRBV5-4 | CASVSGRDFHFYNVQFF | TGTGCCAGCGTTAGCGGGAGGGACTTCCATTTTTACAATGTGCAGTTCTTC
many | TRBJ2-5 | - | TRBV5-4 | CASRPTSRGQETQYF | TGTGCCAGCAGGCCTACTAGTAGGGGCCAAGAGACCCAGTACTTC
many | TRBJ1-1 | - | TRBV3-1 | CASSRNTEAFF | TGTGCCAGCAGCCGGAACACTGAAGCTTTCTTT
- | TRBJ2-1 | TRBD2 | TRBV20-1 | CSARDMASGRNEQFF | TGCAGTGCTAGAGATATGGCTAGCGGGAGGAATGAGCAGTTCTTC
many | TRBJ2-7 | - | TRBV6-5 | CASSYRPNGIYEQYF | TGTGCCAGCAGTTACAGGCCGAACGGAATCTACGAGCAGTACTTC
many | TRBJ1-5 | - | TRBV7-2 | CASSPRGNQPQHF | TGTGCCAGCAGCCCGAGGGGGAATCAGCCCCAGCATTTT
- | TRBJ2-7 | - | TRBV5-4 | CASIKAGHSYEQCF | TGTGCCAGCATCAAAGCGGGCCACTCATACGAGCAGTGCTTC
many | TRBJ2-3 | - | TRBV5-4 | CASSFGRGEDTQYF | TGTGCCAGCAGCTTCGGGCGAGGGGAAGATACGCAGTATTTT
many | TRBJ2-2 | TRBD1 | TRBV7-2 | CASSLGDRESGELFF | TGTGCCAGCAGCTTAGGGGACAGGGAGAGTGGGGAGCTGTTTTTT
medium-sized | TRBJ2-3 | TRBD2 | TRBV7-2 | CASNLSGGLRGDTQYF | TGTGCCAGCAATCTTAGCGGGGGTCTAAGGGGGGATACGCAGTATTTT
many | TRBJ2-6 | - | TRBV15 | CATSSGQFLSGANVLTF | TGTGCCACCAGCAGTGGGCAGTTCTTGTCTGGGGCCAACGTCCTGACTTTC
many | TRBJ2-7 | - | TRBV29-1 | CSVGRDGGYEQYF | TGCAGCGTTGGGAGGGACGGCGGCTACGAGCAGTACTTC
many | TRBJ1-1 | - | TRBV6-2/TRBV6-3 | CASSYVGANTEAFF | TGTGCCAGCAGTTACGTCGGGGCGAACACTGAAGCTTTCTTT
medium-sized | TRBJ2-1 | - | TRBV7-9 | CASSVQGNNEQFF | TGTGCCAGCAGCGTACAGGGTAACAATGAGCAGTTCTTC
many | TRBJ1-4 | TRBD1 | TRBV4-2 | CASSLRTGEEKLFF | TGTGCCAGCAGCCTCAGGACAGGGGAAGAAAAACTGTTTTTT